The rows below give T cell receptor beta chains drawn from one sample of a study of blood T cell repertoires in COVID-19. TCRdb's copy holds only in-frame clones and misses some; the assay was immunoSEQ multiplex PCR. The sample lists about 130,000 clones, roughly 80% occurring once. Specimen: PBMCs or T cells enriched from blood (not recorded which). The receptors come from a man in his forties or fifties with acute COVID-19. The CDR3 runs from the conserved cysteine through the conserved F or W. The D gene is left open where the match is weak. Where a row states a size, it is once, few, many or the class of an expanded clone; other rows omit it.

v_gene	j_gene	abundance	len	d_gene	CDR3nt	CDR3aa
TRBV5-1	TRBJ2-2	NA	13	TRBD2	TGCGCCAGCAGCTCCCCGGGAGGCGGGGAGCTGTTTTTT	CASSSPGGGELFF
TRBV7-9	TRBJ2-5	NA	16	TRBD2	TGTGCCAGCAGCTTTGGGACTAGCGGGAGCAGAGAGACCCAGTACTTC	CASSFGTSGSRETQYF
TRBV19	TRBJ2-6	NA	14	TRBD1	TGTGCCAGTGGGACAGGGGCTGGGGCCAACGTCCTGACTTTC	CASGTGAGANVLTF
TRBV19	TRBJ2-1	NA	15	TRBD2	TGTGCCAGTAGTATATTTAGCGGGGCAAACAATGAGCAGTTCTTC	CASSIFSGANNEQFF
TRBV3-1/TRBV3-2	TRBJ1-5	NA	15	TRBD1	TGTGCCAGCAGCCAAGGGGACAGGGCTTTGTTTGCCCAGCATTTT	CASSQGDRALFAQHF
TRBV7-2	TRBJ1-5	few	16	TRBD1	TGTGCCAGCAGCTTATCGGCCGGGACAGGGAGGCAGCCCCAGCATTTT	CASSLSAGTGRQPQHF
TRBV12-3/TRBV12-4	TRBJ1-2	NA	13	NA	TGTGCCAGCAGTTCTAACCTATTTGGTGGCTACACCTTC	CASSSNLFGGYTF
TRBV3-1/TRBV3-2	TRBJ2-7	NA	15	NA	TGTGCCAGCAGCCAGCAAGCGGTTAGCTCCTACGAGCAGTACTTC	CASSQQAVSSYEQYF
TRBV5-6	TRBJ2-4	NA	13	NA	TGTGCCAGCAGCTTGGTGGGGAGCCCCATTCAGTACTTC	CASSLVGSPIQYF
TRBV28	TRBJ2-1	once	13	NA	TGTGCCAGCAGTTTCCCCAACTACAATGAGCAGTTCTTC	CASSFPNYNEQFF
TRBV15	TRBJ2-2	NA	16	TRBD1	TGTGCCACCAGCAGAGAAGGGGGCGCGGGTTCCGGGGAGCTGTTTTTT	CATSREGGAGSGELFF
TRBV7-9	TRBJ2-7	few	12	NA	TGTGCCAGCAGCCCCTTAGTCTACGAGCAGTACTTC	CASSPLVYEQYF
TRBV13	TRBJ1-1	NA	13	TRBD1	TGTGCCAGCAGCGTGGACAGGGTCACTGAAGCTTTCTTT	CASSVDRVTEAFF
TRBV3-1/TRBV3-2	TRBJ2-7	NA	14	NA	TGTGCCAGCAGCCAAGAGGGGACAAAGGGCGAGCAGTACTTC	CASSQEGTKGEQYF
TRBV7-2	TRBJ1-5	NA	15	NA	TGTGCCAGCAGCCATACACTCCCAATTCCGGGACCCCAGCATTTT	CASSHTLPIPGPQHF
TRBV28	TRBJ1-2	few	13	TRBD1	TGTGCCAGCACTGACAGGGTACACTATGGCTACACCTTC	CASTDRVHYGYTF
TRBV5-1	TRBJ1-4	NA	16	NA	TGCGCCAGCAGCTTGGCCGGGGGATCAACTAATGAAAAACTGTTTTTT	CASSLAGGSTNEKLFF
TRBV21-1	TRBJ2-3	NA	16	NA	TGTGCCAGCACCCGGGGCGGGGGGGTCCACAGGGATACGCAGTATTTT	CASTRGGGVHRDTQYF
TRBV6-5	TRBJ2-5	NA	15	NA	TGTGCCAGCAGTCAGATATGGGGCCCTCAAGAGACCCAGTACTTC	CASSQIWGPQETQYF
TRBV4-2	TRBJ2-3	NA	18	TRBD2	TGTGCCAGCAGCCAAGATCGGGGTAGCGGGGGCCCGGGAGATACGCAGTATTTT	CASSQDRGSGGPGDTQYF
TRBV4-2	TRBJ2-1	NA	17	TRBD2	TGTGCCAGCAGCCAAGGGGGACTAGCGGGACGCTGGAATGAGCAGTTCTTC	CASSQGGLAGRWNEQFF
TRBV27	TRBJ2-7	NA	14	TRBD2	TGTGCCAGCAGAGGAGCGGGGGGCTCCTACGAGCAGTACTTC	CASRGAGGSYEQYF
TRBV19	TRBJ2-2	NA	18	TRBD2	TGTGCCAGCCGACGGGGACTAGCGTCCGGGTTGGACACCGGGGAGCTGTTTTTT	CASRRGLASGLDTGELFF
TRBV29-1	TRBJ1-2	NA	12	NA	TGCAGCGTTGAGTTGGGGGGAGGTGGCTACACCTTC	CSVELGGGGYTF
TRBV28	TRBJ2-7	NA	11	NA	TGTGCCTGCGGAAAAGCCTACGAGCAGTACTTC	CACGKAYEQYF
TRBV5-1	TRBJ1-5	NA	14	NA	TGCGCCAGCAGCTTGATGGGGTCTCAGGGGCCCCAGCATTTT	CASSLMGSQGPQHF
TRBV28	TRBJ1-6	NA	16	NA	TGTGCCAGCCCATGGAGGGCAAGCTCCTATAATTCACCCCTCCACTTT	CASPWRASSYNSPLHF
TRBV7-9	TRBJ2-1	NA	13	NA	TGTGCCAGCAGCTTAGCTCACAGGAATGAGCAGTTCTTC	CASSLAHRNEQFF
TRBV3-1/TRBV3-2	TRBJ2-1	NA	14	NA	TGTGCCAGCCTCTCTTCTGGAGCACTTGGGGAGCAGTTCTTC	CASLSSGALGEQFF
TRBV5-1	TRBJ2-7	NA	14	NA	TGCGCCAGCAGCTTCGCACAGGGAAGGGGCGAGCAGTACTTC	CASSFAQGRGEQYF
TRBV2	TRBJ1-2	once	13	TRBD1	TGTGCCAGCAGTTATACAGGGGGGGATGGCTACACCTTC	CASSYTGGDGYTF
TRBV18	TRBJ2-7	NA	11	NA	TGTGCCAGCTCACTTAGCGGCGAGCAGTACTTC	CASSLSGEQYF
TRBV3-1/TRBV3-2	TRBJ2-2	NA	16	TRBD2	TGTGCCAGCAGCTGGGGACTAGCGACGAACACCGGGGAGCTGTTTTTT	CASSWGLATNTGELFF
TRBV19	TRBJ1-2	once	14	TRBD1	TGTGCCAGTAGTGTCCCACAGGGGGGCTATGGCTACACCTTC	CASSVPQGGYGYTF
TRBV10-1	TRBJ2-7	NA	15	NA	TGCGCCAGCAGTGAGTCGAAGACGGGGACCTACGAGCAGTACTTC	CASSESKTGTYEQYF
TRBV13	TRBJ2-7	NA	15	TRBD2	TGTGCCAGCAGCTTAACGACTAGCGGGGTATACGAGCAGTACTTC	CASSLTTSGVYEQYF
TRBV5-5	TRBJ2-7	few	15	NA	TGTGCCAGCACCAGTGAGGGCTTTTCTTCCTACGAGCAGTACTTC	CASTSEGFSSYEQYF
TRBV28	TRBJ2-7	once	14	NA	TGTGCCAGTTTAGTGGGGGGTCGGTCCTACGAGCAGTACTTC	CASLVGGRSYEQYF
TRBV9	TRBJ2-7	NA	15	NA	TGTGCCAGCAGCGTGTCGGACTGGAACTCCTACGAGCAGTACTTC	CASSVSDWNSYEQYF
TRBV7-9	TRBJ1-1	NA	14	NA	TGTGCCAGCAGCTTAGTGGAGGGGAACACTGAAGCTTTCTTT	CASSLVEGNTEAFF
TRBV23-1	TRBJ2-5	NA	12	NA	TGCGCCAGCAGAATCGACAGCCAGACCCAGTACTTC	CASRIDSQTQYF
TRBV7-3	TRBJ1-2	NA	14	NA	TGTGCCAGCAGCTTGGGCAGGGACAATTATGGCTACACCTTC	CASSLGRDNYGYTF
TRBV29-1	TRBJ1-1	few	13	NA	TGCAGCGTTATTCAGGGAGGAGGTACTGAAGCTTTCTTT	CSVIQGGGTEAFF